The 9 T cell receptor beta chains in this list originate from one sample, sequenced in a study of neurological immune-mediated disorders. TCRdb reprocessed the 5' RACE reads via MiXCR and lists one record per CDR3 protein. This table holds 55,000 or so distinct CDR3 sequences, roughly 4.6% found once. The specimen sequenced was PBMCs. The receptor set was obtained from a man aged 50 or older with multiple sclerosis.

This clonotype has a count of ten or more. This chain connects TRBV2 to TRBJ2-5; tentative D call: TRBD2 (5 bases). V lost 4 bases to trimming and J lost 2 bases, with 8 bases between them. This CDR3 has 13 residues. CDR1 SNHLY and CDR2 FYNNEI come from the germline V gene. The DNA of the CDR3 is TGTGCCAGCAGTGTGAGGGCTCAAGAGACCCAGTACTTC. Encoded protein: CASSVRAQETQYF.

This clonotype was seen at least ten times. The chain employs TRBV19 and TRBJ1-5; no firm D call. The V end was cut by 3 bases, the J end by 2 bases, with 11 bases between. Germline CDR1 LNHDA, CDR2 SQIVND (reference sequence). The CDR3 contains 15 residues. This CDR3 reads CASSIGGGGNQPQHF. The CDR3 DNA is TGTGCCAGTAGTATTGGCGGAGGTGGCAATCAGCCCCAGCATTTT. The variable domain in full, completed from reference TRBV19 and TRBJ1-5, reads DGGITQSPKYLFRKEGQNVTLSCEQNLNHDAMYWYRQDPGQGLRLIYYSQIVNDFQKGDIAEGYSVSREKKESFPLTVTSAQKNPTAFYLCASSIGGGGNQPQHFGDGTRLSIL.

This clonotype was seen many times. V usage is TRBV25-1 and J usage is TRBJ2-2; the D is unclear. V lost 9 bases and J 1 base, leaving 3 bases between the germline ends. Germline V gene data show CDR1 as MGHDK and CDR2 as SYGVNS. The CDR3 is 11 amino acids. The CDR3 spells CASKNTGELFF. CDR3 nucleotides: TGTGCCAGTAAGAACACCGGGGAGCTGTTTTTT.

This clonotype was recorded at least ten times. CDR3 sequence (DNA): TGTGCCAGCAGTGGGGGTATGAGTCAGAAAACCGGGGAGCTGTTTTTT. This encodes CASSGGMSQKTGELFF. The chain uses TRBV25-1 and TRBJ2-2, with D unclear. CDR3 length equals 16 residues. V lost 4 bases to trimming and J lost 5 bases, with 17 bases between them. Looked up from germline, CDR1 is MGHDK and CDR2 is SYGVNS.

This clonotype was detected only a few times. The CDR3 end shows no conserved phenylalanine or tryptophan, and so a read error is likely. The limits of the CDR3 on the DNA are not certain, so only TCRdb's listed CDR3 is given. The rearrangement uses TRBV6-6 and TRBJ1-2. Per germline, CDR1 MNHNY and CDR2 SVGAGI (reference sequence). With termini counted, the CDR3 has 12 amino acids. The CDR3 here is CASSYLQGPPSL.

The chain couples TRBV11-3 to TRBJ2-7, with TRBD2 identical over 7 bases. CDR3 size: 15 residues. From germline, CDR1 is SGHNT and CDR2 YENEEA. V gave up 0 bases and J gave up 3 bases; unmatched junction bases: 5. CDR3 sequence reads: CASSLEELAGYEQYF. For the CDR3, the DNA is TGTGCCAGCAGCTTAGAGGAGTTAGCGGGCTACGAGCAGTACTTC. Full variable domain (remainder filled in from reference TRBV11-3 and TRBJ2-7): EAGVVQSPRYKIIEKKQPVAFWCNPISGHNTLYWYLQNLGQGPELLIRYENEEAVDDSQLPKDRFSAERLKGVDSTLKIQPAELGDSAVYLCASSLEELAGYEQYFGPGTRLTVT.

This clonotype was recorded at least ten times. The chain joins TRBV5-1 to TRBJ1-2; D possibly corresponds to TRBD1 (5 bases). Trimming removed 1 base from V and 6 bases from J, with 7 bases in between. The CDR3 consists of 12 residues. The germline CDR1 and CDR2 sequences are SGHRS and YFSETQ. In DNA, the CDR3 is TGCGCCAGCAGCTTGATAGGGGATGGCTACACCTTC. It is translated as CASSLIGDGYTF.

This clonotype was picked up many times. The chain combines TRBV4-1 with TRBJ2-3; maybe TRBD1 (5 bases). CDR3 length: 14 amino acids. Germline-derived CDR1 and CDR2 are MGHRA and YSYEKL. V lost 3 bases, J lost 5 bases, and 12 bases lay in between. The CDR3 coding sequence is TGCGCCAGCAGCCAGGCCTCAGGGTTAGATACGCAGTATTTT. Translation: CASSQASGLDTQYF.

This clonotype came up many times. This chain joins TRBV12-3 or TRBV12-4 and TRBJ1-2; 7 positions match TRBD1. This CDR3 has 14 residues. V was clipped by 3 bases and J by 4 bases; unmatched bases: 5. The CDR3 loop is CASSLTGKFYGYTF. CDR3 nucleotides: TGTGCCAGCAGTTTGACAGGGAAATTCTATGGCTACACCTTC.